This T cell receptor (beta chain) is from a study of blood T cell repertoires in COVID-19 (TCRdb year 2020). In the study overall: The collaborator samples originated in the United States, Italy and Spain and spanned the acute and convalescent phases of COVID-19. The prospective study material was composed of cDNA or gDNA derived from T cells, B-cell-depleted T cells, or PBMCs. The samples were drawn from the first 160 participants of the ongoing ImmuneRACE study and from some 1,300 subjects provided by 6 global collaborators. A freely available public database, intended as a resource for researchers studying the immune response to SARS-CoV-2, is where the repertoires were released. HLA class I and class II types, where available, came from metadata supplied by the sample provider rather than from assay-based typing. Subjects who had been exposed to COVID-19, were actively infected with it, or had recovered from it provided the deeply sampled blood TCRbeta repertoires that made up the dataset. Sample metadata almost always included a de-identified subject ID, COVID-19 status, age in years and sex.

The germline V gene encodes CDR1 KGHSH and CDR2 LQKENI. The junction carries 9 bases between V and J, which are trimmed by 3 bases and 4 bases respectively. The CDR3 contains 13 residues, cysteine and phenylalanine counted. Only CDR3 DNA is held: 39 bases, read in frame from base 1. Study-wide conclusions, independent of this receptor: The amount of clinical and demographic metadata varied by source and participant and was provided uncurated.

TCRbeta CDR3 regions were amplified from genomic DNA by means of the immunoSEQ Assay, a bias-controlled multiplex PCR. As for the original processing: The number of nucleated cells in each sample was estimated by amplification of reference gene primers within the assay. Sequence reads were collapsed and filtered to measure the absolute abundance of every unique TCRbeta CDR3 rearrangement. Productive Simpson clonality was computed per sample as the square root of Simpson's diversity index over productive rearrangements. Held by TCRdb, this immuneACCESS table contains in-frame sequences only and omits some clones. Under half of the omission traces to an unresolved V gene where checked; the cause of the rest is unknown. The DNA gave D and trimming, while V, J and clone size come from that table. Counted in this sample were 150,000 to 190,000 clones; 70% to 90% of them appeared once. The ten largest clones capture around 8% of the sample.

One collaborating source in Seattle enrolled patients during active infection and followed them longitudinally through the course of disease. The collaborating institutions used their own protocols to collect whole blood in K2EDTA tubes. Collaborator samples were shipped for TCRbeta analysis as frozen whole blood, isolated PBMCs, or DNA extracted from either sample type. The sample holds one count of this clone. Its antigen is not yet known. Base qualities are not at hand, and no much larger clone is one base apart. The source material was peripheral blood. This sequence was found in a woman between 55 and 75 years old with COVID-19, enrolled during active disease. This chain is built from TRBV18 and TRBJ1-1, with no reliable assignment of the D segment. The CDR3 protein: CASSPSTGTEAFF. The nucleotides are TGTGCCAGCTCACCTTCAACCGGCACTGAAGCTTTCTTT.